The clone carrying this T cell receptor beta chain was seen a few times. Its matching antigen is unknown. The CDR3 has 14 residues. V was trimmed by 0 bases and J by 9 bases, leaving 15 bases between them. Germline V gene data show CDR1 as LGHDT and CDR2 as YNNKEL (reference sequence). The entry originates in a study of T-cell reconstitution after alpha-beta-depleted transplantation in children. Construction of the TCRbeta library involved unique molecular identifiers. Via MiXCR, TCRdb re-called the PCR reads, giving one row per CDR3 protein. This table has about 900,000 distinct CDR3 sequences, roughly 29% appearing once. Study findings and constraints: Expanded graft clones, several hundred of them, were reportedly the source of alpha-beta T cells about two months after transplant.

The sequence was obtained from a boy younger than two who had a stem cell transplant for SCID, so the T cells may come from the graft donor. Source: PBMCs, mostly from graft donor cells, taken 360 days after TCRalphabeta/CD19-depleted stem cell transplant. The J gene is TRBJ2-7, the V gene TRBV3-1; tentatively, D is TRBD2 (5 bases). CDR3 loop: CASSQEPGRVSQYF. The CDR3 DNA sequence: TGTGCCAGCAGCCAAGAACCGGGGAGAGTTTCGCAGTACTTC.